This T cell receptor beta chain was captured in a study of T cells after yellow fever vaccination. Study-level information: Where fractions had low cell numbers, libraries were prepared from them with the SMART-Seq v4 Ultra Low Input RNA kit.

The V segment lost 5 bases and the J segment 1 base; nucleotides outside the gene matches: 3. The CDR3 extends over 14 amino acids. Germline CDR1 and CDR2: MDHEN and SYDVKM. A single record per CDR3 protein comes from TCRdb applying MiXCR to the 5' RACE reads. The sample yields tens of thousands of distinct CDR3 sequences, 7.5% to 8% seen once. This clonotype has just a few counts. Its target is unknown. Findings and caveats of the study: Contaminating bulk clonotypes could be abundant in FACS-sorted repertoires. Across the CD4 and CD8 compartments, a small share of clonotypes was present in both. In post-booster samples, most primary-vaccination clones reappeared (96% CD4, 75% to 90% CD8).

The specimen was CD8+ T cells sorted from PBMCs, collected on the day of the yellow fever booster vaccination. The TCR sequence derives from a man aged 30 to 39 who received the YFV17D yellow fever vaccine. V and J are TRBV28 and TRBJ2-7; TRBD2 matches 9 bases. CDR3: CASSVAGESYEQYF. CDR3 nucleotide sequence: TGTGCCAGCAGTGTAGCGGGAGAGTCCTACGAGCAGTACTTC.